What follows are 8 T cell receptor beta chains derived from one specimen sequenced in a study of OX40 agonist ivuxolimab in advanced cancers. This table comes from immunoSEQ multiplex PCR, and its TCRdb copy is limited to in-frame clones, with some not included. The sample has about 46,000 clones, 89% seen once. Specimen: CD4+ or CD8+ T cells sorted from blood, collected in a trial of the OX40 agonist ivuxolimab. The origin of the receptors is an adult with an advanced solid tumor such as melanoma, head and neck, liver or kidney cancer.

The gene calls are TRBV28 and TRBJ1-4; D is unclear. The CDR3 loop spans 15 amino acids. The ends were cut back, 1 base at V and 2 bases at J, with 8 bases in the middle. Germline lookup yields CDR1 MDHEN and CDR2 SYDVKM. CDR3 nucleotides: TGTGCCAGCAGTTTATTCCAAGGGACTAATGAAAAACTGTTTTTT. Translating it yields CASSLFQGTNEKLFF. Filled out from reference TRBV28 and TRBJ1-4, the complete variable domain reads DVKVTQSSRYLVKRTGEKVFLECVQDMDHENMFWYRQDPGLGLRLIYFSYDVKMKEKGDIPEGYSVSREKKERFSLILESASTNQTSMYLCASSLFQGTNEKLFFGSGTQLSVL.

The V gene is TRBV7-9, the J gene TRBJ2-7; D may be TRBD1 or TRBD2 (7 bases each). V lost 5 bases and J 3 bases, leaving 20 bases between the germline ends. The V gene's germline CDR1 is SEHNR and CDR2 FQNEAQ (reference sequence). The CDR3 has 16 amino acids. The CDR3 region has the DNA TGTGCCAGCAGCCCCAGGGGGGGACAGAATTTCTACGAGCAGTACTTC. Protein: CASSPRGGQNFYEQYF. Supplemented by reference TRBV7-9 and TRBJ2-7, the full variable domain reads DTGVSQNPRHKITKRGQNVTFRCDPISEHNRLYWYRQTLGQGPEFLTYFQNEAQLEKSRLLSDRFSAERPKGSFSTLEIQRTEQGDSAMYLCASSPRGGQNFYEQYFGPGTRLTVT.

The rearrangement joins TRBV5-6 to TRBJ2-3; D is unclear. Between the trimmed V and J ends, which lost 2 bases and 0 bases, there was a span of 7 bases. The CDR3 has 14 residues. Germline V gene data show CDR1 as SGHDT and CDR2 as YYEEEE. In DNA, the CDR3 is TGTGCCAGCAGCTTCGGGCAGAGCACAGATACGCAGTATTTT. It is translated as CASSFGQSTDTQYF.

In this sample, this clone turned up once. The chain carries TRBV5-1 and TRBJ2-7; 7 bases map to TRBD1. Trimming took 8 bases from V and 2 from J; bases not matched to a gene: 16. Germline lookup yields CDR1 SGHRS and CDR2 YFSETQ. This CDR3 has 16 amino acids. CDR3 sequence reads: CARGPTGTAKPYEQYF. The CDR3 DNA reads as TGCGCCAGGGGTCCGACAGGGACCGCCAAGCCCTACGAGCAGTACTTC.

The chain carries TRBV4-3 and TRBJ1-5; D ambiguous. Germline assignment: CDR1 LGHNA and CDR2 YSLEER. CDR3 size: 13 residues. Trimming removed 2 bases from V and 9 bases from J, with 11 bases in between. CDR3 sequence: CASSQFPGAPQHF. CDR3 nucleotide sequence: TGCGCCAGCAGCCAATTTCCGGGCGCGCCCCAGCATTTT.

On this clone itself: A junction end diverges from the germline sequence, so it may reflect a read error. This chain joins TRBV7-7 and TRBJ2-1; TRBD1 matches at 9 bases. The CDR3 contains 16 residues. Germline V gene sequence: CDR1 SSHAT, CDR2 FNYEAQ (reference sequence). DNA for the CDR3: TGTGCTAGCAGCCCGATAGGACAGGGGCCCTACAATGAGCAGTTCTTC. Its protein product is CASSPIGQGPYNEQFF.

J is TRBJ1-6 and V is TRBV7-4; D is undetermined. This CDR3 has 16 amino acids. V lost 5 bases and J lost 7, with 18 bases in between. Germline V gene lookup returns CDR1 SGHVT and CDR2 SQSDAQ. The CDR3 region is CASSLDAFSSNSPLHF. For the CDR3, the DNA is TGTGCCAGCAGCCTAGACGCCTTCTCTTCAAATTCACCCCTCCACTTT. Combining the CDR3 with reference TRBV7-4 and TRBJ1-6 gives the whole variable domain GAGVSQSPRYKVAKRGRDVALRCDSISGHVTLYWYRQTLGQGSEVLTYSQSDAQRDKSGRPSGRFSAERPERSVSTLKIQRTEQGDSAVYLCASSLDAFSSNSPLHFGNGTRLTVT.

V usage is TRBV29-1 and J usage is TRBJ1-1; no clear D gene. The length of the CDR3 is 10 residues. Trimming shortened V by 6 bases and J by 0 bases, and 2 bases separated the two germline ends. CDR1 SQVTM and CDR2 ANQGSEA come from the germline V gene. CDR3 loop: CSVVNTEAFF. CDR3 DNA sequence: TGCAGCGTAGTGAACACTGAAGCTTTCTTT.